One TCR beta chain is described in this entry. Its specificity is not known. This sample was taken from a study of T cell responses to AZD1222 COVID-19 vaccine. Regarding the study as a whole: Sampling that yielded the repertoires occurred only after the peak T cell response.

Looked up from germline, CDR1 is SNHLY and CDR2 is FYNNEI. The CDR3 covers 14 residues. V gave up 5 bases and J gave up 7 bases, with 15 bases separating them. Assay used: immunoSEQ multiplex PCR; TCRdb lists only in-frame clones, some missing. This table holds about 130,000 clones, about 90% found once. The sequence was obtained from an adult in good health. The specimen comprised peripheral blood, sampled on day 0 of AZD1222 vaccination. The genes are TRBV2 and TRBJ1-5; D not resolved. CDR3 in amino acids: CASSQAVSQQPQHF. As DNA, the CDR3 is TGTGCCAGCAGTCAGGCGGTTTCCCAGCAGCCCCAGCATTTT.